This note documents a single TCR beta chain sequence. The sample belongs to a study of cytomegalovirus exposure and HLA in healthy donors. The germline V gene encodes CDR1 LNHDA and CDR2 SQIVND (reference sequence). Trimming stripped 7 bases from V and 2 bases from J, with 12 bases between. The CDR3 sequence is 13 residues long. Data came from immunoSEQ multiplex PCR; TCRdb stores just in-frame clones and leaves some out. Among around 150,000 clones listed, approximately 86% were seen once. V gene TRBV19 combines with J gene TRBJ2-7; D is possibly TRBD2 (5 bases). This TCR derives from a young woman in good health and CMV-seronegative. The sample taken for sequencing was PBMCs. The DNA of the CDR3 is TGTGCCAGTACCGACGGGATAACCTACGAGCAGTACTTC. Its translation is CASTDGITYEQYF.